This T cell receptor beta chain originates from a study of long-term antiretroviral therapy in people with HIV. Running of the v3.0 immunoSEQ assay took place at survey level. Clones were read by immunoSEQ multiplex PCR, and TCRdb kept only the in-frame ones, dropping some. Among over 15,000 clones listed, about three quarters were seen once. For each donor, at least one pre-ART and at least two post-ART PBMC samples were available. Points from the study as a whole: Repertoires from HIV showed CDR3 length ranges narrower than those of controls. ART preceded a rise in diversity that nonetheless stayed lower than in transplant donor controls. Whichever time point was examined, clones expanded before ART dominated the repertoire.

A word on this clone: Its antigen remains unidentified.

The CDR3 has 14 residues. J was trimmed by 1 base and V by 6 bases; bases with no gene match: 5. CDR1 and CDR2 (germline): SGHTS, YDEGEE. The specimen comprised unsorted PBMCs, sampled roughly 2.1 years before starting antiretroviral therapy. The chain links TRBV5-8 to TRBJ2-3, with 7 bases fitting TRBD1. This clonotype was obtained from a man aged 25 to 45 with HIV. CDR3 region: CASTQDRGTDTQYF. The CDR3 DNA sequence: TGTGCCAGCACCCAAGACAGGGGCACAGATACGCAGTATTTT.